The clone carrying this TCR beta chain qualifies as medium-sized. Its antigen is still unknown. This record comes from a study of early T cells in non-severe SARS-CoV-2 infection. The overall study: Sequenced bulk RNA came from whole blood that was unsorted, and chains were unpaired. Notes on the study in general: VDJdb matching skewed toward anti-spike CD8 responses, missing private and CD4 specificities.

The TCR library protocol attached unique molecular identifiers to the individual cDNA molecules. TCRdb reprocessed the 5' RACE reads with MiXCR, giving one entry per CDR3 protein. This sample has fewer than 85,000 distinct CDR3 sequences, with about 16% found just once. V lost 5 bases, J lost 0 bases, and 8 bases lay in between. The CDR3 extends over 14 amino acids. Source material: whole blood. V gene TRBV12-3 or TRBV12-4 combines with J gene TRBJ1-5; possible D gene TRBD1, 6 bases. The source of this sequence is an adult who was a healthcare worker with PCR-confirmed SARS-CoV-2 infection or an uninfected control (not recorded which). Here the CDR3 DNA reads TGTGCCAGCAGTCCACAGGGTAGCAATCAGCCCCAGCATTTT. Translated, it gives CASSPQGSNQPQHF.